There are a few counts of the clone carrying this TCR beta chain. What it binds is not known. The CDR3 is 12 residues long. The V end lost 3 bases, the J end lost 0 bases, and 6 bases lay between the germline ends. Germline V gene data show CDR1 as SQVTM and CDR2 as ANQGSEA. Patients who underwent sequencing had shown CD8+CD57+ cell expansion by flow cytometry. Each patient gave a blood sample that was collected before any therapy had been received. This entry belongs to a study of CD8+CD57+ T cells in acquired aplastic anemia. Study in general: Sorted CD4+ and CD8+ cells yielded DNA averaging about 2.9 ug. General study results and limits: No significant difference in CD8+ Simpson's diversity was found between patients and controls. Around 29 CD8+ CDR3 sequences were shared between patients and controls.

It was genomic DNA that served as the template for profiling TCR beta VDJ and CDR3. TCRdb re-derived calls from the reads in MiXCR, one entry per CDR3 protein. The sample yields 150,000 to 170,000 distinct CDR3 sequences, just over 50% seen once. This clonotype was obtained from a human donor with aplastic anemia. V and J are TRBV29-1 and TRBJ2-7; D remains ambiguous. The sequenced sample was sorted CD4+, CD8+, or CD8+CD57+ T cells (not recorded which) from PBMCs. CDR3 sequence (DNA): TGCAGCGTTGAGGGTTACTCCTACGAGCAGTACTTC. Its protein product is CSVEGYSYEQYF.